This entry describes one T cell receptor beta chain. Its antigen is unidentified. The V end lost 0 bases, the J end lost 2 bases, and 15 bases lay between the germline ends. The CDR3 runs to 17 residues. CDR1 and CDR2 (germline): LGHNA, YNFKEQ. The sample originates from a study of cytomegalovirus exposure and HLA in healthy donors. Turning to the study itself: Previous work identified 120 million or so unique TCR beta sequences from roughly 180 million T cells.

Primers: 60 Vbeta forward and 13 Jbeta reverse. Original processing notes: Around 9.9 million shared chains were among the roughly 78 million unique TCR beta chains that a later analysis counted. Using immunoSEQ multiplex PCR, the repertoire was profiled, and TCRdb retains in-frame clones only, with some absent. The V and J calls and clone size come from that table; D and trimming were worked out from the DNA. Seen here are under 90,000 clones, around 78% observed once, and the top ten hold around 3.7%. Study conclusions and caveats: Earlier analysis yielded a pattern in which most TCR beta V segments were productive about 87% or about 30% of the time. Later analysis placed DRB1 highest and HLA-C lowest in TCR association rates, which differed by HLA locus.

Specimen: PBMCs. The genes are TRBV4-2 and TRBJ2-3; the D is unclear. The clonotype was recovered from a man aged 35-49 years in good health and CMV-seronegative. CDR3 bases: TGTGCCAGCAGCCAAGATACCACACCTCTTAACACAGATACGCAGTATTTT. It encodes CASSQDTTPLNTDTQYF.